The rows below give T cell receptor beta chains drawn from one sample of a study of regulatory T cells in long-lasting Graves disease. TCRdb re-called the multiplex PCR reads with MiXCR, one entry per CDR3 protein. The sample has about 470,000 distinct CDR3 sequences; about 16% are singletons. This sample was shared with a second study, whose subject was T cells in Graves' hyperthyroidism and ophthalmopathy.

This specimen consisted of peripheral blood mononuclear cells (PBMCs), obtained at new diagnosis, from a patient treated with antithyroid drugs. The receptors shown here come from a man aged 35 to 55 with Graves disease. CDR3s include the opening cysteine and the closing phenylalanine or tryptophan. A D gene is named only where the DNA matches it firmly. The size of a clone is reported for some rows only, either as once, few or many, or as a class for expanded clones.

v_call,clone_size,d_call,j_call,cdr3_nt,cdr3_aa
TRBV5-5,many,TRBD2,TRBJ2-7,TGTGCCAGCAGCGGGGGACTAGCGGGAGGCATCGGAACCTTCTACGAGCAGTACTTC,CASSGGLAGGIGTFYEQYF
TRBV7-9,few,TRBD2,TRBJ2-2,TGTGCCAGCAGCCCCGGGAACGGACTAGGTTCCACCGGGGAGCTGTTTTTT,CASSPGNGLGSTGELFF
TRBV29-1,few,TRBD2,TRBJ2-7,TGCAGCGTCGGGACTAGCGGTATCCCTTACGAGCAGTACTTC,CSVGTSGIPYEQYF
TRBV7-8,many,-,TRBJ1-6,TGTGCCAGCAGCTTAGCGGAGGTCCATTCACCCCTCCACTTT,CASSLAEVHSPLHF
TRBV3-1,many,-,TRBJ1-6,TGTGCCAGCAGCCAAGCGGTGGCACCCCTCCACTTT,CASSQAVAPLHF
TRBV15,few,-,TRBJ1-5,TGTGCCACCAGCAGAGATGGGAGTCAGCCCCAGCATTTT,CATSRDGSQPQHF
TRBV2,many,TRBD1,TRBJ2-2,TGTGCCAGCCTATCTGGGACAGGGCTTGTAGGGGAGCTGTTTTTT,CASLSGTGLVGELFF
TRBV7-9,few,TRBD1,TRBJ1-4,TGTGCCAGCAGTCCGGACAGGTATAATGAAAAACTGTTTTTT,CASSPDRYNEKLFF
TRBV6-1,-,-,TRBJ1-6,TGTGCCAGCAGGGATAGCAGAAGCTCCTATAATTCACCCCTCCACTTT,CASRDSRSSYNSPLHF
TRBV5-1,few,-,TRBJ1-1,TGCGCCAGCACCGTAGGAGGGATGAACACTGAAGCTTTCTTT,CASTVGGMNTEAFF
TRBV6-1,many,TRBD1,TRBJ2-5,TGTGCCAGCAGTAAACGCCGGGACAGGGGGCTATTGGAGACCCAGTACTTC,CASSKRRDRGLLETQYF
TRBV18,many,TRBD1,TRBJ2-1,TGTGCCAGCTCACGGTCGGGACAGGGGAATGAGCAGTTCTTC,CASSRSGQGNEQFF
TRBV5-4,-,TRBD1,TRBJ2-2,TGTGCCAGCAGCCCGGAGACAGGGGCCGGGGAGCTGTTTTTT,CASSPETGAGELFF
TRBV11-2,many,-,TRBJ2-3,TGTGCCAGCAGCTTTGGAGGCGGGACAGATACGCAGTATTTT,CASSFGGGTDTQYF
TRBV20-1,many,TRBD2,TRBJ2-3,TGCAGTGCTAGTCGTGACGGGAGGGGCACAGATACGCAGTATTTT,CSASRDGRGTDTQYF
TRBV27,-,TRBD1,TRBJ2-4,TGTGCCAGCACCTCCGGGACAGGGGGCTTTACTGGGGAAAACATTCAGTACTTC,CASTSGTGGFTGENIQYF
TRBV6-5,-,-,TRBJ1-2,TGTGCCAGCAGTTACTCGGGCGAGAACTATGGCTACACCTTC,CASSYSGENYGYTF
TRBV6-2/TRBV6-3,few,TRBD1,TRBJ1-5,TGTGCCAGCAGCGTCGGAAGGGGGCTCAATCAGCCCCAGCATTTT,CASSVGRGLNQPQHF
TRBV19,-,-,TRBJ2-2,TGTGCCAGTAGTGCGCCACAGGGGAGGGCCACCGGGGAGCTGTTTTTT,CASSAPQGRATGELFF
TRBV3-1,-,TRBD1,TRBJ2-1,TGTGCCAGCAGCTTGAGACAGGGGAGCCACAATGAGCAGTTCTTC,CASSLRQGSHNEQFF
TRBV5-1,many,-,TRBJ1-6,TGTGCCAGCAGCGCTGGGGGTGTGAATTCACCCCTCCACTTT,CASSAGGVNSPLHF
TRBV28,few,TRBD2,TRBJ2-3,TGTGCCCGACCGGCAGCGGGAAGGCATTTT,CARPAAGRHF
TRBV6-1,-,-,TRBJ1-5,TGTGCCAGCAGTGAATTCGGGGGCTTCCAGCCCCAGCATTTT,CASSEFGGFQPQHF
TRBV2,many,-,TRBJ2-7,TGTGCCAGCAGTGAAGTCGTCAGGGGGGACTACGAGCAGTACTTC,CASSEVVRGDYEQYF
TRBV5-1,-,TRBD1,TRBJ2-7,TGCGCCAGCAGCTCAACCGGGACAGAGGCCTACGAGCAGTACTTC,CASSSTGTEAYEQYF
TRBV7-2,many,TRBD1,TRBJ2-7,TGTGCCAGCAGCACCCGGACAGGGCCCCAATACGAGCAGTACTTC,CASSTRTGPQYEQYF
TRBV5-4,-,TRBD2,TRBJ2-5,TGTGCCAGCAGCTTGGGGGGACTAGCGGGACGGGTAGAGACCCAGTACTTC,CASSLGGLAGRVETQYF
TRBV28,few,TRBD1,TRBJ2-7,TGTGCCAGCAGTTTCGGGACAGGGGGCTCCTACGAGCAGTACTTC,CASSFGTGGSYEQYF
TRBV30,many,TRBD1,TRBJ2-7,TGTGCCTCATTGACAGGGCCTGACGAGCAGTACTTC,CASLTGPDEQYF
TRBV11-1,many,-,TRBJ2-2,TGTGCCAGCAGCTTAGTAACCGGGACAATAAACACCGGGGAGCTGTTTTTT,CASSLVTGTINTGELFF
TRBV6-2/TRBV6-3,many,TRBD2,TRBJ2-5,TGTGCCAGCAGTTACCGGACTAGCGGGAGGTTAAGCGGGACCCAGTACTTC,CASSYRTSGRLSGTQYF
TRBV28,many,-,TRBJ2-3,TGTGCCAGCAGTGATCTGACCACGATAGATACGCAGTATTTT,CASSDLTTIDTQYF
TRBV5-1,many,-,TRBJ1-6,TGCGCCAGCAGCTTGGAGGCGGGGGCGAATCATAATTCACCCCTCCACTTT,CASSLEAGANHNSPLHF
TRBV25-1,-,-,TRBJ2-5,TGTGCCAGCAGTGCTTCCCGATTGGCGGGTACGGAGACCCAGTACTTC,CASSASRLAGTETQYF
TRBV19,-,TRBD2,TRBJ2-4,TGTGCCAGTAGTGCCAGAGCGGGAGGGGGAAACATTCAGTACTTC,CASSARAGGGNIQYF
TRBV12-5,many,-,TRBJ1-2,TGTGCTAGTGGTTTGGCCGACAGAAACTATGGCTACACCTTC,CASGLADRNYGYTF
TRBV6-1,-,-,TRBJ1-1,TGTGCCAGCAGATCATACAAGAACACTGAAGCTTTCTTT,CASRSYKNTEAFF
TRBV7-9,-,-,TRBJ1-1,TGTGCCAGCCCCATGCCCGACAGAATCAACACTGAAGCTTTCTTT,CASPMPDRINTEAFF
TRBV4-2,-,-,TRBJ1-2,TGTGCCAGCAGCCAAGAGTTCGTACACCCAGGTCAAGTCTATGGCTACACCTTC,CASSQEFVHPGQVYGYTF
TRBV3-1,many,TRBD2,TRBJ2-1,TGTGCCAGCAGCCACCGACTAGCGGGAGCCCACAATGAGCAGTTCTTC,CASSHRLAGAHNEQFF
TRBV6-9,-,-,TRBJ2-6,TGTGCCAGCAGTTACGGGGCCCGCGCCTCTGGGGCCAACGTCCTGACTTTC,CASSYGARASGANVLTF
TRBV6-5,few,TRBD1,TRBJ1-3,TGTGCCAGCAGTTACTATCCGGGACAGGGAGCCGGAGTACTGAACACCATATATTTT,CASSYYPGQGAGVLNTIYF
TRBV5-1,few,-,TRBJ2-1,TGCGCCAGCAGCTTAGCCTCATCTGGTGAGCAGTTCTTC,CASSLASSGEQFF
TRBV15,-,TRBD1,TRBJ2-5,TGTGCCACCAGCAGAGGGATGTCCGGGACAGAAGAGACCCAGTACTTC,CATSRGMSGTEETQYF